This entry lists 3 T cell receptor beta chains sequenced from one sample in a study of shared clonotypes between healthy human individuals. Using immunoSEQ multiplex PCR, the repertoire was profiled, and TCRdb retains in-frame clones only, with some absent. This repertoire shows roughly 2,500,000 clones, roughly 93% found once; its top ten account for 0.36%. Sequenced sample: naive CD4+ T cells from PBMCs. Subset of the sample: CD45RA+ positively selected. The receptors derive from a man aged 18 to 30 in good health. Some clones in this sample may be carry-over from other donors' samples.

The CDR3 nucleotides are TGTGCCAGTAGTATATTAGGGCGCGAAGAGACCCAGTACTTC. It encodes CASSILGREETQYF. The J gene is TRBJ2-5, the V gene TRBV19; D is unresolved. Trimming took 2 bases from V and 3 from J, leaving 10 bases between them. Germline CDR1 is LNHDA and CDR2 is SQIVND (reference sequence). The CDR3 length is 14 residues. Full variable domain (remainder filled in from reference TRBV19 and TRBJ2-5): DGGITQSPKYLFRKEGQNVTLSCEQNLNHDAMYWYRQDPGQGLRLIYYSQIVNDFQKGDIAEGYSVSREKKESFPLTVTSAQKNPTAFYLCASSILGREETQYFGPGTRLLVL.

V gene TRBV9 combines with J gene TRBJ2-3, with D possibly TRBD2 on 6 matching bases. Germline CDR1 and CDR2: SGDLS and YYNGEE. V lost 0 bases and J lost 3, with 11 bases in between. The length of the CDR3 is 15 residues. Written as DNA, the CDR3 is TGTGCCAGCAGCGTAGCCTCGGAGGGGACAGATACGCAGTATTTT. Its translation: CASSVASEGTDTQYF.

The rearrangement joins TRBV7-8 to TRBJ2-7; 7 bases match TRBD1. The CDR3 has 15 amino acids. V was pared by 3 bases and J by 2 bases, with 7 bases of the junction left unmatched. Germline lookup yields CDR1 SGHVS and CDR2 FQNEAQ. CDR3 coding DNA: TGTGCCAGCAGCTTGACAGGAACAGGGGCCTACGAGCAGTACTTC. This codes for CASSLTGTGAYEQYF. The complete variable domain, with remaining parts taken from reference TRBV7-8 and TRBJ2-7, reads GAGVSQSPRYKVAKRGQDVALRCDPISGHVSLFWYQQALGQGPEFLTYFQNEAQLDKSGLPSDRFFAERPEGSVSTLKIQRTQQEDSAVYLCASSLTGTGAYEQYFGPGTRLTVT.